This T cell receptor beta chain stems from a study of cytomegalovirus exposure and HLA in healthy donors. The study ran its PCR with 60 Vbeta and 13 Jbeta primers. Sequenced by immunoSEQ multiplex PCR; TCRdb stores in-frame clones only, minus some. The sample contains tens of thousands of clones, around 66% of which appear only once. Sequenced sample: PBMCs. This TCR derives from a man younger than 35 in good health and CMV-seronegative.

CDR3 bases: TGTGCCAGCACCCCCTTGACCGGGGAGCTGTTTTTT. Encoded protein: CASTPLTGELFF. The chain uses TRBV28 and TRBJ2-2; D not resolved. Trimming removed 7 bases from V and 5 bases from J, with 8 bases in between. Germline V gene data show CDR1 as MDHEN and CDR2 as SYDVKM. The CDR3 consists of 12 residues.